This T cell receptor (beta chain) came from a study of blood T cell repertoires in COVID-19. The V and J ends lost 1 base and 3 bases respectively, with 15 bases between them. The CDR3 is 16 residues long. From germline, CDR1 is LNHDA and CDR2 SQIVND (reference sequence). This table comes from immunoSEQ multiplex PCR, and its TCRdb copy is limited to in-frame clones, with some not included. The repertoire consists of 40,000 to 55,000 clones, with around 82% occurring once and the leading ten covering over 4%. This clone has just a few counts. This rearrangement joins TRBV19 to TRBJ1-1; maybe TRBD1 (5 bases). This clonotype was obtained from a woman aged 70-85 years with acute or convalescent COVID-19. Sequencing input: peripheral blood. The CDR3 sequence is CASSIGFRVRDTEAFF. The CDR3 nucleotides are TGTGCCAGTAGTATAGGGTTCAGGGTCAGGGACACTGAAGCTTTCTTT.